The 26 T cell receptor beta chains listed next were all sequenced from one sample in a study of blood T cell repertoires in COVID-19. Assay: immunoSEQ multiplex PCR; the TCRdb copy retains only in-frame clones and omits some. This sample yields around 280,000 clones, of which approximately 83% are seen a single time; around 2.1% belongs to the top ten. Sequenced: peripheral blood. The receptors were gathered from a woman in her 30s who had recovered from COVID-19.

V and J are TRBV6-6 and TRBJ1-5; 9 nucleotides line up with TRBD1. J gave up 4 bases and V 6 bases, and 1 base lay outside the gene matches. This CDR3 region has 13 residues. Germline lookup yields CDR1 MNHNY and CDR2 SVGAGI (reference sequence). CDR3 loop: CASRGQGNQPQHF. The CDR3 DNA reads TGTGCCAGCAGAGGACAGGGGAATCAGCCCCAGCATTTT.

The rearrangement uses TRBV7-9 and TRBJ1-2; D is perhaps TRBD1 (5 bases). V lost 1 base, J lost 4 bases, and 10 bases lay in between. CDR1 is SEHNR and CDR2 is FQNEAQ in the germline V gene (reference sequence). The CDR3 runs to 14 residues. The chain's CDR3 is CASSLGGAFYGYTF. The CDR3 DNA follows: TGTGCCAGCAGCTTAGGCGGGGCTTTCTATGGCTACACCTTC.

The gene calls are TRBV6-5 and TRBJ2-7, with 9 bases identical to TRBD1. This CDR3 spans 16 amino acids. Germline trimming cut 0 bases from V and 3 bases from J; bases unmatched to any gene: 6. Germline CDR1 MNHEY, CDR2 SVGAGI. In DNA form, the CDR3 reads TGTGCCAGCAGTTACTCTGATCCGGGACAGGGCTACGAGCAGTACTTC. Translation: CASSYSDPGQGYEQYF.

The V gene is TRBV29-1, the J gene TRBJ1-1; tentative D call: TRBD1 (6 bases). The CDR3 has 12 amino acids. V lost 7 bases to trimming and J lost 7 bases, with 16 bases between them. Germline V gene lookup returns CDR1 SQVTM and CDR2 ANQGSEA. The CDR3: CSAITGLGEAFF. The CDR3 DNA is TGCAGCGCCATAACAGGGTTAGGTGAAGCTTTCTTT.

The V gene is TRBV12-3 or TRBV12-4, the J gene TRBJ1-2; 7 bases are shared with TRBD1. The CDR3 is made up of 13 amino acids. Germline trimming cut 3 bases from V and 7 bases from J; bases unmatched to any gene: 5. CDR3 sequence reads: CASSFHRGLGYTF. CDR3 nucleotide sequence: TGTGCCAGCAGTTTTCATAGGGGGCTTGGCTACACCTTC.

This chain connects TRBV19 to TRBJ1-4; 7 nucleotides line up with TRBD1. The CDR3 totals 14 residues. CDR1 LNHDA and CDR2 SQIVND come from the germline V gene (reference sequence). V was pared by 6 bases and J by 6 bases, with 7 bases of the junction left unmatched. The CDR3 DNA is TGTGCCAGTAGCCCGACAGGGAGTCATGAAAAACTGTTTTTT. Translated: CASSPTGSHEKLFF.

This clone occurred a few times. The V and J genes are TRBV4-2 and TRBJ2-2; D ambiguous. The CDR3 extends over 14 amino acids. The germline V and J ends were trimmed by 0 bases and 5 bases, with 7 bases remaining between them. Germline V gives CDR1 LGHNA, CDR2 YNFKEQ. The CDR3 sequence is CASSQEFRTGELFF. The CDR3 DNA reads as TGTGCCAGCAGCCAAGAGTTCCGGACCGGGGAGCTGTTTTTT.

CDR3 loop: CASSQNTFTHDRGDTQYF. CDR3 DNA sequence: TGTGCCAGCAGCCAAAATACATTCACGCACGACAGGGGAGATACGCAGTATTTT. The V call is TRBV3-1 (or the pseudogene TRBV3-2), the J call TRBJ2-3; 8 bases align to TRBD1. The CDR3 contains 18 residues. Per germline, CDR1 LGHDT and CDR2 YNNKEL (reference sequence). V shed 2 bases, J shed 5 bases, and the junction held 15 bases outside the gene matches.

The V gene is TRBV10-3, the J gene TRBJ2-3; maybe TRBD1 (6 bases). Trimming shortened V by 11 bases and J by 2 bases, and 17 bases separated the two germline ends. CDR3 length: 14 residues. Germline values: CDR1 ENHRY, CDR2 SYGVKD. The CDR3: CASASGHITDTQYF. CDR3 sequence (DNA): TGTGCCTCCGCGTCGGGACATATCACAGATACGCAGTATTTT.

This chain uses TRBV4-3 with TRBJ2-7; TRBD1 aligns across 7 bases. Looked up from germline, CDR1 is LGHNA and CDR2 is YSLEER. Unmatched junction bases numbered 2, after V lost 1 base and J lost 2 bases. There are 14 residues in the CDR3. The CDR3 DNA is TGCGCCAGCAGCCAAGGAGACAGGGCCTACGAGCAGTACTTC. Amino acids: CASSQGDRAYEQYF.

The chain recombines TRBV6-6 with TRBJ1-2; the match to TRBD1 covers 7 bases. The germline gives CDR1 MNHNY, CDR2 SVGAGI (reference sequence). The length of the CDR3 is 14 residues. Unmatched junction bases numbered 8, after V lost 4 bases and J lost 6 bases. The CDR3 spells CASSSGQRFNGYTF. CDR3 coding DNA: TGTGCCAGCAGTTCGGGACAGCGATTTAATGGCTACACCTTC.

The V call is TRBV2, the J call TRBJ2-2, with a possible D match to TRBD2 (5 bases). With 3 bases removed from V and 4 bases from J, the gap between germline ends came to 9 bases. Germline values: CDR1 SNHLY, CDR2 FYNNEI. The CDR3 totals 14 residues. CDR3 nucleotide sequence: TGTGCCAGCAGTGAGAGGGCACTCACCGGGGAGCTGTTTTTT. Encoded protein: CASSERALTGELFF.

The rearrangement links TRBV10-2 to TRBJ2-7, with D perhaps TRBD1 (6 bases). From germline, CDR1 is WSHSY and CDR2 SAAADI. V gave up 7 bases and J gave up 2 bases, with 12 bases separating them. CDR3 length: 13 amino acids. CDR3 in amino acids: CASTSGQTYEQYF. In nucleotides, the CDR3 is TGCGCCAGCACCTCCGGACAGACCTACGAGCAGTACTTC.

This rearrangement joins TRBV7-6 to TRBJ1-6, with a tentative D call TRBD1 (5 bases). The V and J ends lost 1 base and 0 bases respectively, with 7 bases between them. This CDR3 has 16 amino acids. Germline-derived CDR1 and CDR2 are SGHVS and FNYEAQ. The CDR3 DNA reads as TGTGCCAGCAGCTTAGTGGGGGGCTCCTATAATTCACCCCTCCACTTT. It translates to CASSLVGGSYNSPLHF. The variable domain in full, completed from reference TRBV7-6 and TRBJ1-6, reads GAGVSQSPRYKVTKRGQDVALRCDPISGHVSLYWYRQALGQGPEFLTYFNYEAQQDKSGLPNDRFSAERPEGSISTLTIQRTEQRDSAMYRCASSLVGGSYNSPLHFGNGTRLTVT.

CDR3 sequence reads: CASSPPTGDNSPLHF. The DNA for the CDR3 is TGTGCCAGCTCACCACCGACAGGGGATAATTCACCCCTCCACTTT. This chain links TRBV18 with TRBJ1-6, with 8 bases aligning to TRBD1. V shed 0 bases and J 5 bases; nucleotides not matched to a gene: 0. This CDR3 contains 15 residues. Per germline, CDR1 KGHSH and CDR2 LQKENI.

This clone appeared once. The genes are TRBV5-1 and TRBJ2-6; weak D call: TRBD1 (6 bases). This CDR3 is 15 amino acids long. The ends were cut back, 2 bases at V and 2 bases at J, with 8 bases in the middle. Germline V CDR1 and CDR2: SGHRS, YFSETQ. DNA for the CDR3: TGCGCCAGCAGCTTCGGGACACCTGGGGCCAACGTCCTGACTTTC. Its translation is CASSFGTPGANVLTF.

V and J are TRBV12-3 or TRBV12-4 and TRBJ1-6, with D maybe TRBD1 (5 bases). Trimming took off 6 bases at V and 4 bases at J, with 7 bases between the two ends. This CDR3 comprises 13 residues. This CDR3 reads CASRRQYNSPLHF. As DNA, the CDR3 is TGTGCCAGCAGGCGACAGTATAATTCACCCCTCCACTTT.

This rearrangement joins TRBV6-9 to TRBJ2-2; 9 nucleotides line up with TRBD2. Germline lookup yields CDR1 MNHGY and CDR2 SVAAGI. The V gene end was trimmed by 4 bases and the J gene end by 7 bases; junction bases not matched to a gene: 4. The CDR3 is 14 residues long. This CDR3 reads CASSWREGVGELFF. The DNA of the CDR3 is TGTGCCAGCAGTTGGCGGGAGGGTGTCGGGGAGCTGTTTTTT.

The chain carries TRBV15 and TRBJ1-3; 9 nucleotides agree with TRBD1. Trimming cost V 6 bases and J 0 bases; bases outside gene matches: 0. The CDR3 covers 14 residues. Germline V CDR1 and CDR2: LNHNV, YYDKDF (reference sequence). CDR3 nucleotide sequence: TGTGCCACCAGGGACAGGGGCTCTGGAAACACCATATATTTT. Residues: CATRDRGSGNTIYF. Looking up the rest from reference TRBV15 and TRBJ1-3 gives the full variable domain: DAMVIQNPRYQVTQFGKPVTLSCSQTLNHNVMYWYQQKSSQAPKLLFHYYDKDFNNEADTPDNFQSRRPNTSFCFLDIRSPGLGDTAMYLCATRDRGSGNTIYFGEGSWLTVV.

This chain uses TRBV19 with TRBJ2-1; D uncertain. V gave up 3 bases and J gave up 0 bases, with 6 bases separating them. CDR1 is LNHDA and CDR2 is SQIVND in the germline V gene (reference sequence). The CDR3 is 14 residues long. The CDR3 protein is CASSISSSYNEQFF. The CDR3 region has the DNA TGTGCCAGTAGTATCTCTAGCTCCTACAATGAGCAGTTCTTC.

This chain links TRBV25-1 with TRBJ2-1, with 7 bases fitting TRBD1. This CDR3 has 15 residues. Trimming removed 6 bases from V and 6 bases from J; junction bases left unmatched: 11. The germline gives CDR1 MGHDK, CDR2 SYGVNS. This chain's CDR3 is CASRGWTGYGNEQFF. The CDR3, as DNA: TGTGCCAGCAGGGGTTGGACAGGATACGGCAATGAGCAGTTCTTC.

V gene TRBV4-1 combines with J gene TRBJ2-1, with 10 bases fitting TRBD2. J lost 1 base, V lost 4 bases, and 22 bases had no gene match. The CDR3 contains 22 residues. CDR1 and CDR2 (germline): MGHRA, YSYEKL. CDR3 sequence: CASSPPDQREGRVLWSYNEQFF. CDR3 DNA sequence: TGCGCCAGCAGCCCACCGGACCAGCGGGAGGGCCGGGTGCTTTGGTCCTACAATGAGCAGTTCTTC.

The chain employs TRBV27 and TRBJ1-5, with 9 bases identical to TRBD1. The CDR3 is 14 residues long. Germline V gives CDR1 MNHEY, CDR2 SMNVEV (reference sequence). J was trimmed by 7 bases and V by 2 bases; bases with no gene match: 3. DNA of the CDR3: TGTGCCAGCAGTTTAACGACAGGGGGACAGCCCCAGCATTTT. Encoded protein: CASSLTTGGQPQHF.

The V gene is TRBV6-6, the J gene TRBJ1-5; 9 positions agree with TRBD1. J gave up 5 bases and V 6 bases, and 8 bases lay outside the gene matches. This CDR3 contains 15 residues. The germline CDR1 and CDR2 sequences are MNHNY and SVGAGI (reference sequence). The CDR3 here is CASRQPDRGDQPQHF. The CDR3 DNA reads TGTGCCAGCAGACAACCGGACAGGGGCGATCAGCCCCAGCATTTT.

The chain has TRBV5-1 and TRBJ2-7; 11 positions match TRBD2. Germline lookup yields CDR1 SGHRS and CDR2 YFSETQ. With V trimmed by 3 bases and J by 1 base, 3 bases remained unmatched. The CDR3 totals 15 residues. The CDR3 region is CASSYGLAGSYEQYF. Written as DNA, the CDR3 is TGCGCCAGCAGCTATGGACTAGCGGGTTCCTACGAGCAGTACTTC.

The J gene is TRBJ2-7, the V gene TRBV6-5; 9 bases fit TRBD1. The CDR3 covers 16 residues. Losses at the gene ends were 2 bases for V and 6 bases for J; bases not matched to a gene: 11. Germline V gene lookup returns CDR1 MNHEY and CDR2 SVGAGI. The CDR3 region is CASSYTNPGQGSEQYF. The CDR3 DNA reads TGTGCCAGCAGTTACACAAATCCGGGACAGGGCTCCGAGCAGTACTTC.